This T cell receptor beta chain stems from a study of response to subunit inactivated influenza vaccine. On this clonotype itself: Its antigen is not known.

TCRdb itself ran the RT-PCR reads through MiXCR, one entry per CDR3 protein. The sample includes roughly 500,000 distinct CDR3 sequences, around 25% of them seen just once. V was clipped by 6 bases and J by 0 bases, with 12 bases between them. Per germline, CDR1 DFQATT and CDR2 SNEGSKA (reference sequence). The CDR3 totals 14 residues. Study-wide results and caveats: T cells newly recruited by each seasonal influenza vaccination are few, the authors suggested.

The specimen was CD4+ T cells sorted from PBMCs, collected around 5 days after vaccination. The sequence came from a man aged 50-60 years who received an inactivated influenza vaccine. The chain employs TRBV20-1 and TRBJ1-5; D might be TRBD1 (5 bases). CDR3 loop: CSAGAVYSNQPQHF. The CDR3 DNA is TGCAGTGCAGGGGCCGTATATAGCAATCAGCCCCAGCATTTT.